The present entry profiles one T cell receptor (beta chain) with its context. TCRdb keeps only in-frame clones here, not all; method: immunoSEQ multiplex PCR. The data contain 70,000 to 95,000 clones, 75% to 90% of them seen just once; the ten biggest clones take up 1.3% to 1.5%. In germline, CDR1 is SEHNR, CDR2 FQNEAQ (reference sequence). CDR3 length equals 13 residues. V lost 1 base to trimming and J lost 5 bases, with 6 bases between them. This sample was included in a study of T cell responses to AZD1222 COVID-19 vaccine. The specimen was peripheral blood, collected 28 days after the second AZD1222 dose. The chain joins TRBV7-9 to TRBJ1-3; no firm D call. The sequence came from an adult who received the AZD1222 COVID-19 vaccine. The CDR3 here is CASSLETRNTIYF. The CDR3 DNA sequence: TGTGCCAGCAGCTTAGAGACTAGAAACACCATATATTTT.